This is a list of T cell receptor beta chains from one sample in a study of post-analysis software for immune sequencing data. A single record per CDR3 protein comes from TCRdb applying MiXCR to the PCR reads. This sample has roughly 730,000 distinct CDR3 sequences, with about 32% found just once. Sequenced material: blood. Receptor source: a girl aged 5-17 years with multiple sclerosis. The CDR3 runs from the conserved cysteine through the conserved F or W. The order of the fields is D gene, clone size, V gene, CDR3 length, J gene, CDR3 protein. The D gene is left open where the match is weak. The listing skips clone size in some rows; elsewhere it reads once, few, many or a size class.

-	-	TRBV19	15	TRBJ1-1	CASSIPGSGNTEAFF
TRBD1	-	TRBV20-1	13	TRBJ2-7	CSARGDRRETQYF
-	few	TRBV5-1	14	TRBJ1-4	CASSFDGTNEKLFF
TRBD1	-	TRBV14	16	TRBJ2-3	CASSQEGRGHTDTQYF
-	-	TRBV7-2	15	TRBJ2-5	CASSLGLARQETQYF
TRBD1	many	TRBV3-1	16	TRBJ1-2	CASSQVVGQGAYGYTF
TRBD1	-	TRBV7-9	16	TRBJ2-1	CASSLAEQGVYNEQFF
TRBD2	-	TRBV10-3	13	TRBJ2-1	CATGGERGNEQFF
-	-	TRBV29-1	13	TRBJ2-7	CSVRDKGAGEQYF
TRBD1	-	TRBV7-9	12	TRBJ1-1	CASSLGTGEAFF
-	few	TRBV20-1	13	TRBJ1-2	CSAPLRRTNGYTF
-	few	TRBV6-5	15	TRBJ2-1	CASSYGGVLNNEQFF
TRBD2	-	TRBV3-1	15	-	CASSQDLGLAYEQYF
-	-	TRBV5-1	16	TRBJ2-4	CASSLGDGVAKNIQYF
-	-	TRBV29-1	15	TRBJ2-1	CNTGSPSGLYGEQFF
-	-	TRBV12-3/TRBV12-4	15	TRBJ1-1	CASSQVGGGRGEAFF
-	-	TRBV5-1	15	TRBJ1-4	CASSRSGTTNEKLFF
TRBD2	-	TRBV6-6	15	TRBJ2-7	CASSRTSGRGHEQYF
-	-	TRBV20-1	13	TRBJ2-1	CSARSAGPNEQFF
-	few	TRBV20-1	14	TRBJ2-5	CSARAHGVQETQYF
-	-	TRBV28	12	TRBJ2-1	CASREVYNEQFF
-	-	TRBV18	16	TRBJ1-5	CASSATGLPSNQPQHF
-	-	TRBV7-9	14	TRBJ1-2	CASTSTGLNCGYTF
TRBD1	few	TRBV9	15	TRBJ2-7	CASSVTQGASYEQYF
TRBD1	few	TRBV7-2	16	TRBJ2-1	CASSARQGIGNNEQFF
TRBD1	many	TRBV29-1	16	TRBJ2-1	CSVEGQPGQGYNEQFF
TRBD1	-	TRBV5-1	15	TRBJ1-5	CASSPGQGVDRPQHF
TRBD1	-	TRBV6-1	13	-	CASRTGTGYEQYF
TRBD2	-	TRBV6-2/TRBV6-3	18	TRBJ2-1	CASSYSASGRRSYNEQFF
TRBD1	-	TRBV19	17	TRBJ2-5	CASSILQGIASQETQYF
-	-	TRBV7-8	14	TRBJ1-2	CASSHDQKAAGYTF
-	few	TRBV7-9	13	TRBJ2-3	CASSLSSPDTQYF
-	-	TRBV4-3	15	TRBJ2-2	CASSQDRGNTGELFF
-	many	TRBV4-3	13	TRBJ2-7	CASSQDRGNEQYF
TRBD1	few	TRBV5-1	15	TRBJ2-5	CASSPRDREQETQYF
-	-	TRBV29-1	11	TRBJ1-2	CSGAGLVGYTF
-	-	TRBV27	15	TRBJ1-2	CASSLSGAGWNGYTF
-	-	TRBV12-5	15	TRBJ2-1	CASGLGTGGTYGQFF
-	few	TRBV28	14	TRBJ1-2	CASSSALGAGGYTF
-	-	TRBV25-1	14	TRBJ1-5	CASRGGTINQPQHF
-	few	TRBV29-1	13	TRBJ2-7	CSVAGGASYEQYF
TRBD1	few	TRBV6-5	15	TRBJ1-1	CASSYLGQGMAEAFF
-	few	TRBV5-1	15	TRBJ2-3	CASSSSATLYDTQYF
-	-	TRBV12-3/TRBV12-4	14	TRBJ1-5	CASTIRLAREAQHF
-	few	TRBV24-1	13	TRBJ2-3	CATSLQGFDTQYF
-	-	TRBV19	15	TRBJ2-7	CASSIAGFNSYEQYF
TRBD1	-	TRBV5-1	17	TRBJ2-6	CVSSYRDRASGANVLTF
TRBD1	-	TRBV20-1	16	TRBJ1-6	CSARDPGQGLNSPLHF
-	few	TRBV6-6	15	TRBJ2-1	CASSRPRTDYNEQFF
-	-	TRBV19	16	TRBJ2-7	CASSMSLANPGYEQYF
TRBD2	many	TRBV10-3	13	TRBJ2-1	CAISDTSGNEQFF
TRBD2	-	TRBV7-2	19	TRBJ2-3	CASSLNKRGPPRRTDTQYF
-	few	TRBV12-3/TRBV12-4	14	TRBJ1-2	CAGRGTDPNYGYTF
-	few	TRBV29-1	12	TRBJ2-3	CSVEVGTDTQYF
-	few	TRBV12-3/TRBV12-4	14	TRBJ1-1	CASSASTVNTEAFF
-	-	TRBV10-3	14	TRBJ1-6	CAISEAGVSTPLHF